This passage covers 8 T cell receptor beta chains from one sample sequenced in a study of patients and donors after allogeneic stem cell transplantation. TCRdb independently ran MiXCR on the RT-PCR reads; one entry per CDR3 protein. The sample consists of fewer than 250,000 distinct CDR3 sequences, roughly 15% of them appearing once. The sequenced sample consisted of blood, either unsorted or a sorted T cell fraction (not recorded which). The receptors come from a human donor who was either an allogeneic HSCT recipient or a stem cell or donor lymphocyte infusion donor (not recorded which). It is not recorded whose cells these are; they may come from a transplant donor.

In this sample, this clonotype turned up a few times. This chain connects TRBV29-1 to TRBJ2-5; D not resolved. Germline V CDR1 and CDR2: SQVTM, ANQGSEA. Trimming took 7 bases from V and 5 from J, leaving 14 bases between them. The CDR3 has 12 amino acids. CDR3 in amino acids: CSAGSLGETQYF. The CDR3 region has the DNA TGCAGCGCTGGGTCTCTGGGCGAGACCCAGTACTTC.

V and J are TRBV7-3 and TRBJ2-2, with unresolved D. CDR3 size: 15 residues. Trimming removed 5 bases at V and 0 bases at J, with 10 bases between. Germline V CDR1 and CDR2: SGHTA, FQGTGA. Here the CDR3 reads CASSQRTTNTGELFF. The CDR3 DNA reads TGTGCCAGCAGCCAACGGACCACGAACACCGGGGAGCTGTTTTTT.

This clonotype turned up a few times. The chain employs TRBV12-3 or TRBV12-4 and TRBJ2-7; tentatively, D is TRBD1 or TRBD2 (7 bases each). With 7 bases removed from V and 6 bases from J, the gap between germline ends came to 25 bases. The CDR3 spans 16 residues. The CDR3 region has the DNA TGTGCCAGCACCACTATCAGCCTTTTCAGGGGGGGCGAGCAGTACTTC. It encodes CASTTISLFRGGEQYF.

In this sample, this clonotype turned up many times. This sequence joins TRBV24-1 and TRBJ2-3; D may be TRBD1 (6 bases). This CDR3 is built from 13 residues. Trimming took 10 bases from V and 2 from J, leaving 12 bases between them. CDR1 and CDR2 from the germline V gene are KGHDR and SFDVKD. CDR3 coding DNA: TGTGCCACGGAAGGACAGAACACAGATACGCAGTATTTT. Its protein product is CATEGQNTDTQYF.

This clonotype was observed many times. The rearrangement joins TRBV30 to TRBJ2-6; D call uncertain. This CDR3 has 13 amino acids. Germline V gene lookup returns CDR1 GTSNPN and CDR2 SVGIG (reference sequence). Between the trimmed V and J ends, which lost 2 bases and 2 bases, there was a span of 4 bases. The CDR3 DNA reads TGTGCCTGGAGTCACGCTGGGGCCAACGTCCTGACTTTC. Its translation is CAWSHAGANVLTF.

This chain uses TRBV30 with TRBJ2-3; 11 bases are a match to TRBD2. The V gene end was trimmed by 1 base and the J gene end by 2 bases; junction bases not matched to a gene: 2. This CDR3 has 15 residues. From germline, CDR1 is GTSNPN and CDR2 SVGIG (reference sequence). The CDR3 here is CAWSGLAGLTDTQYF. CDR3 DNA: TGTGCCTGGAGTGGACTAGCGGGACTCACAGATACGCAGTATTTT.

The CDR3 spells CASRDFTNSGNTIYF. Here the CDR3 DNA reads TGTGCCAGCCGGGACTTCACCAACTCTGGAAACACCATATATTTT. The chain is built from TRBV19 and TRBJ1-3, with D tentatively TRBD1 (5 bases). CDR3 length: 15 residues. Germline values: CDR1 LNHDA, CDR2 SQIVND (reference sequence). Trimming cost V 9 bases and J 0 bases, with 15 bases left between them.

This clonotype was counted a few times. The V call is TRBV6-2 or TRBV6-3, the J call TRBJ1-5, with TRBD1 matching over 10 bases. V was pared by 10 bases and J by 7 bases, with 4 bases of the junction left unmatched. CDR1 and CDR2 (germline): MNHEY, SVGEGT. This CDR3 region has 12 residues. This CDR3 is CATWTGGQPQHF. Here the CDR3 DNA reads TGTGCCACATGGACAGGGGGACAGCCCCAGCATTTT.